The clone carrying this T cell receptor beta chain appeared many times. The antigen remains undetermined. At one of its ends the junction is not consistent with the germline gene, which may arise from a read error. The data are from a study of T cells in Graves' hyperthyroidism and ophthalmopathy. CDR3 length equals 13 residues. CDR1 and CDR2 (germline): LGHNA, YSLEER. Study-level results: The majority of expanded thyroid clonotypes above 0.001 also appeared in blood. Ophthalmopathy, as predicted by the model, came a median about seven months after the prediction.

Authors of the study amplified TCR beta CDR3 regions from RNA transcripts. During a first-round RT-PCR of the TCR CDR3, the HTBI primer set was used. TCRdb used MiXCR to reprocess the multiplex PCR reads, holding one entry per CDR3 protein. Here the sample spans approximately 590,000 distinct CDR3 sequences, 15% to 19% being singletons. Patients showing uncontrolled infection, other autoimmune disease, pregnancy or lactation were ineligible. V usage is TRBV4-3 and J usage is TRBJ1-5; D may be TRBD1 (5 bases). Sequencing used blood. The source of this sequence is a woman aged 30 to 39 with Graves' hyperthyroidism. This chain's CDR3 is CASSQDSNQPQHF. In DNA form, the CDR3 reads TGTGCCAGCAGCCAAGACAGTAATCAGCCCCAGCATTTT.